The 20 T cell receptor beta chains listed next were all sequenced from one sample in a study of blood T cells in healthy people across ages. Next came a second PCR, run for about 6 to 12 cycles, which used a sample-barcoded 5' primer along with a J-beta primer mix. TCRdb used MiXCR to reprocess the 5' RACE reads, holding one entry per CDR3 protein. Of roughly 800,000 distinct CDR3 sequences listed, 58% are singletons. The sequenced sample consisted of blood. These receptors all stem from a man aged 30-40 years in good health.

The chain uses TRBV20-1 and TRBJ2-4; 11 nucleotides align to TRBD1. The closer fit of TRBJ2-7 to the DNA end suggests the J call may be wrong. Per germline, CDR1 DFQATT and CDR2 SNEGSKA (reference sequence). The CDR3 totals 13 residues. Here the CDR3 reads CSAPDRGLYEQYF. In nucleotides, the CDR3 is TGCAGTGCTCCGGACAGGGGGCTCTACGAGCAGTACTTC.

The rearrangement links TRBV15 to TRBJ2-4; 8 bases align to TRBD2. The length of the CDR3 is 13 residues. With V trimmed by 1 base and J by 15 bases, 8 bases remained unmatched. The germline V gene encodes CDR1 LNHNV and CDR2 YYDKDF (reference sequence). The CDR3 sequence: CATSRVGPAGVYF. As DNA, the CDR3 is TGTGCCACCAGCAGAGTAGGACCAGCGGGAGTGTACTTC.

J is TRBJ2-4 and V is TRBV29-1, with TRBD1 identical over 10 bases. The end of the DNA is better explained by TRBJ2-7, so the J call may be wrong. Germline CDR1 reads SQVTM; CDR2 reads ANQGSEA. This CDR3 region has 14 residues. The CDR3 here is CSVARGTGACEQYF. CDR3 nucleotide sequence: TGCAGCGTCGCCCGGGGGACAGGGGCGTGCGAGCAGTACTTC.

The DNA for the CDR3 is TGTGCCATCAGTGAAAACGGGGAGAATCAGCCCCAGCATTTT. Protein: CAISENGENQPQHF. The genes are TRBV10-3 and TRBJ1-5; D is undetermined. The CDR3 contains 14 residues. The V gene lost 3 bases and the J gene lost 4 bases, with 10 bases spanning the gap. The germline V gene encodes CDR1 ENHRY and CDR2 SYGVKD.

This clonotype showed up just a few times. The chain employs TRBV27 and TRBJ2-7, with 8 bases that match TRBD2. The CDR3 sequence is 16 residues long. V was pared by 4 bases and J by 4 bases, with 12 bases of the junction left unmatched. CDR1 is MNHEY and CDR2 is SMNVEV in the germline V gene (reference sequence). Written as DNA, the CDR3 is TGTGCCAGCAGTTCCCTCCGAGTAGCGGGAACTTACGAGCAGTACTTC. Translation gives CASSSLRVAGTYEQYF.

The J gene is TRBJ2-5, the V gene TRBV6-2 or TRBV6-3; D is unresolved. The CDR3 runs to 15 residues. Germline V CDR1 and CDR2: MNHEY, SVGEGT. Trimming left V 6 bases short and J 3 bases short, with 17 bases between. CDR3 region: CASSQWGSPEETQYF. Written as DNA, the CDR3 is TGTGCCAGCAGCCAATGGGGTAGCCCCGAAGAGACCCAGTACTTC.

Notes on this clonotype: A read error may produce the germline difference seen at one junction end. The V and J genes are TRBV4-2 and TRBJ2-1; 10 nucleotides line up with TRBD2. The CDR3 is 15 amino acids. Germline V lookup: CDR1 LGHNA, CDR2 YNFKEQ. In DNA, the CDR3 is TGTCCCAGCAGCCCCCCTAGCGGGGGTTACAATGAGCAGTTCTTT. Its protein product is CPSSPPSGGYNEQFF.

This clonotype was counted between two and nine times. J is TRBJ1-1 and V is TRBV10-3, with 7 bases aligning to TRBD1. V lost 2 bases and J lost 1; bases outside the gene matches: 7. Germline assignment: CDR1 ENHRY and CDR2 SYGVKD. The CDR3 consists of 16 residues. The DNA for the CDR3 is TGTGCCATCAGTGAGGGTTTGGGACAGCAGAACACTGAAGCTTTCTTT. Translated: CAISEGLGQQNTEAFF.

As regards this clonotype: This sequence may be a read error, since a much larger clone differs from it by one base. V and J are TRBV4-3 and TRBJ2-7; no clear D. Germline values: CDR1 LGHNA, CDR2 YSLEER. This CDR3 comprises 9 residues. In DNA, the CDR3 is TGCGCCGGCGCATACGAGCGGTACTTC. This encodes CAGAYERYF.

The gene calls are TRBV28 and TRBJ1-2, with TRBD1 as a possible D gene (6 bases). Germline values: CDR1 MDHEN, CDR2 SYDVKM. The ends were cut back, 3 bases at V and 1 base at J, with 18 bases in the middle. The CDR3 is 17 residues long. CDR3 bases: TGTGCCAGCAGTTTTGGGACTGGTGGGGGCTATAACTATGGCTACACCTTC. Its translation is CASSFGTGGGYNYGYTF.

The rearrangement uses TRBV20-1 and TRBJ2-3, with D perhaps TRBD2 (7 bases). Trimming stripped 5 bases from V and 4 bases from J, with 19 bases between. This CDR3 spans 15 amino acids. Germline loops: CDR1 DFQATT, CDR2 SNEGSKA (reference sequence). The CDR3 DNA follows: TGCAGTGCTGCCCTAGGGGGGGGCCCGGCAGATACGCAGTATTTT. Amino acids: CSAALGGGPADTQYF.

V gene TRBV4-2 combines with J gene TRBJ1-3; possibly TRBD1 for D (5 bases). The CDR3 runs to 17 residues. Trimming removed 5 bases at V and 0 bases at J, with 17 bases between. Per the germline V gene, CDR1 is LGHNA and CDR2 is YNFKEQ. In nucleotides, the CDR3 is TGTGCCAGCAGCTACAGGACCGGGACGAGCTCTGGAAACACCATATATTTT. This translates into CASSYRTGTSSGNTIYF.

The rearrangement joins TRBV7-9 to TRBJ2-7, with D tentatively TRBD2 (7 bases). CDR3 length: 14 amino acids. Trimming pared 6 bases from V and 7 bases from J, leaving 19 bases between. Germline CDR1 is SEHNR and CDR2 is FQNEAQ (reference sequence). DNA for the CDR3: TGTGCCAGCAGACCAACAGGGAGGGCTGGGGAGCAGTACTTC. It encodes CASRPTGRAGEQYF. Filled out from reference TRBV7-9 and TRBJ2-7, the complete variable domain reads DTGVSQNPRHKITKRGQNVTFRCDPISEHNRLYWYRQTLGQGPEFLTYFQNEAQLEKSRLLSDRFSAERPKGSFSTLEIQRTEQGDSAMYLCASRPTGRAGEQYFGPGTRLTVT.

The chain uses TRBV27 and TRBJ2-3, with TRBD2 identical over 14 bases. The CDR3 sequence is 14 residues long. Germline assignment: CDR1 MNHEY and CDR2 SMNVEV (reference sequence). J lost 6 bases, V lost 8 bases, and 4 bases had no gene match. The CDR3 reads CASGGTSGGDTQYF. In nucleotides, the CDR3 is TGTGCCAGCGGCGGGACTAGCGGGGGTGATACGCAGTATTTT.

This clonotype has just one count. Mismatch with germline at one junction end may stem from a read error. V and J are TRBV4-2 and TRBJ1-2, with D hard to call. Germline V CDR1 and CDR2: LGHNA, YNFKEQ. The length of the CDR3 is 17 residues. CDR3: CAGSQESTAIREDGYTF. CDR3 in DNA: TGTGCCGGCAGCCAAGAGAGTACCGCAATAAGGGAGGATGGCTACACCTTC.

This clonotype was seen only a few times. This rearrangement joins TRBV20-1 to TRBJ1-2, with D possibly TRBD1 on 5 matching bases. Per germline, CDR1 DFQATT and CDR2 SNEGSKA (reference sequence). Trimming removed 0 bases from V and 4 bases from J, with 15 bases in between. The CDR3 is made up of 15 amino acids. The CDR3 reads CSARDLEGTPYGYTF. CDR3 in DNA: TGCAGTGCTAGAGATTTGGAGGGGACGCCCTATGGCTACACCTTC.

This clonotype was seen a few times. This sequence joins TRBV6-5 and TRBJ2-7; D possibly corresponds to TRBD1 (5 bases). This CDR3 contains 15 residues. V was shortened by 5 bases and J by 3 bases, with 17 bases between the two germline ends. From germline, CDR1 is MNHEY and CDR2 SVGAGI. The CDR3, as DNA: TGTGCCAGCAGTCCCCTCCCACAGGCCCTCTACGAGCAGTACTTC. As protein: CASSPLPQALYEQYF.

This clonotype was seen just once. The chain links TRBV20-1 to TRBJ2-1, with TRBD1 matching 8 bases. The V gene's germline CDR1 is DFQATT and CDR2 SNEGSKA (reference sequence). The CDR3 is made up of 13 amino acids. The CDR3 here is CSGQGTDNNEQFF. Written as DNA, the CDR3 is TGCAGCGGACAGGGAACCGATAACAATGAGCAGTTCTTC.

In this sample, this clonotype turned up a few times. In DNA form, the CDR3 reads TGTGCCTGGAGTGTGGGGGATCCCTACGAGCAGTACTTC. This codes for CAWSVGDPYEQYF. V and J are TRBV30 and TRBJ2-7, with D tentatively TRBD1 or TRBD2 (5 bases each). Germline V lookup: CDR1 GTSNPN, CDR2 SVGIG (reference sequence). V dropped 0 bases and J dropped 2 bases, with 8 bases sitting between them. This CDR3 is 13 amino acids long. The full variable domain, with the rest looked up from reference TRBV30 and TRBJ2-7, is SQTIHQWPATLVQPVGSPLSLECTVEGTSNPNLYWYRQAAGRGLQLLFYSVGIGQISSEVPQNLSASRPQDRQFILSSKKLLLSDSGFYLCAWSVGDPYEQYFGPGTRLTVT.

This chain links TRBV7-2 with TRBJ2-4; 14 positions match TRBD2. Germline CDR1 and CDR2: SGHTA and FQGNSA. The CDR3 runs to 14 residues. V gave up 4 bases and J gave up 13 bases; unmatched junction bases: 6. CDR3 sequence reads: CASSSRLAGGPQYF. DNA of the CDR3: TGTGCCAGCAGCTCAAGACTAGCGGGAGGGCCGCAGTACTTC.